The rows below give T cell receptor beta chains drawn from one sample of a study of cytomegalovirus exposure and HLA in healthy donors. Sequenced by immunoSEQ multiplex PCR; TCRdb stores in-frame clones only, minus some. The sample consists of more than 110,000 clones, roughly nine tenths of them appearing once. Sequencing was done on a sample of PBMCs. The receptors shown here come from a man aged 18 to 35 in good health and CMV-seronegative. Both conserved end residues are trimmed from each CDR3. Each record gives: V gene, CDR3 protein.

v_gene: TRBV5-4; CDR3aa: ASSRDSTSSYNSPLH
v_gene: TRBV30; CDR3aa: AWRPPEVASGRAELAKNIQY
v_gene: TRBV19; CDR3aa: ASSWDRVYNEQF
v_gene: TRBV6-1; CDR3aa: ASSWWAEGTGELF
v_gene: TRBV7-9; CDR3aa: ASSFLAGAYNEQF
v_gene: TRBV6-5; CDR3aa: ASSYSLSSYEQY
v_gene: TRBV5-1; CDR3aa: ASSLSREGSSNYEQY
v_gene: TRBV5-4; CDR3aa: ASSLNLAGGYNEQF
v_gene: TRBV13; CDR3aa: ASSPTDSYEQY
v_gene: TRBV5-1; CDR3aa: ASSFPQGEETQY
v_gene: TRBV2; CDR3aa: ASSTPGQLISGANVLT